Listed below are T cell receptor beta chains from one sample, sequenced in a study of T cells in tuberculosis. Assay: immunoSEQ multiplex PCR; the TCRdb copy retains only in-frame clones and omits some. The table lists 25,000 to 35,000 clones, roughly 94% of them singletons, with around 8.5% in the top ten. Sample: PBMCs. Receptor source: a donor between 5 and 29 years old with latent tuberculosis or without tuberculosis infection. Each CDR3 is given with its conserved first and last residue. The D gene is left open where the match is weak. Size is stated for part of the rows, as once, few or many counts, or as a class when the clone is expanded.

len	d_gene	j_gene	abundance	v_gene	CDR3aa	CDR3nt
12	-	TRBJ1-2	-	TRBV7-2	CASSLIRYGYTF	TGTGCCAGCAGCTTAATCCGGTATGGCTACACCTTC
16	TRBD1	TRBJ2-7	-	TRBV27	CASSSSAGTATYEQYF	TGTGCCAGCAGTTCGAGTGCCGGGACAGCTACCTACGAGCAGTACTTC
15	TRBD2	TRBJ2-7	-	TRBV4-3	CASSQGGLAPVEQYF	TGCGCCAGCAGCCAAGGGGGACTAGCGCCGGTCGAGCAGTACTTC
16	-	TRBJ2-6	-	TRBV27	CASSSEGFSGANVLTF	TGTGCCAGCAGTTCGGAGGGCTTCTCTGGGGCCAACGTCCTGACTTTC
16	-	TRBJ2-2	few	TRBV28	CASMRWAGIDTGELFF	TGTGCCAGCATGAGGTGGGCGGGGATCGACACCGGGGAGCTGTTTTTT
16	TRBD1	TRBJ1-2	-	TRBV6-6	CASNTRTGDKNYGYTF	TGTGCCAGCAATACCCGGACAGGGGACAAGAACTATGGCTACACCTTC
15	TRBD2	TRBJ2-7	-	TRBV5-4	CASSLDPSGTYEQYF	TGTGCCAGCAGCTTGGATCCTAGCGGAACCTACGAGCAGTACTTC
17	-	TRBJ1-1	-	TRBV7-9	CASSLTSQGPWGAEAFF	TGTGCCAGCAGCTTAACTTCACAGGGCCCATGGGGAGCTGAAGCTTTCTTT
18	TRBD2	TRBJ2-5	-	TRBV5-1	CASSWGTSGRRSRETQYF	TGCGCCAGCAGCTGGGGGACTAGCGGGAGACGGTCGAGAGAGACCCAGTACTTC
15	TRBD1	TRBJ1-1	-	TRBV19	CASAGTGARRDEAFF	TGTGCCAGTGCCGGGACAGGGGCCCGTCGGGATGAAGCTTTCTTT
16	-	TRBJ2-3	once	TRBV6-4	CASSDTDWPGTDTQYF	TGTGCCAGCAGTGACACTGACTGGCCGGGCACAGATACGCAGTATTTT
16	-	TRBJ2-5	-	TRBV9	CASSDSGGASRETQYF	TGTGCCAGCAGCGACTCGGGCGGGGCTAGCCGGGAGACCCAGTACTTC
14	TRBD2	TRBJ2-7	-	TRBV5-1	CASRLTSGTYEQYF	TGCGCCAGCAGATTGACTAGCGGAACCTACGAGCAGTACTTC
15	TRBD1	TRBJ2-7	-	TRBV11-2	CASSTQGATIYEQYF	TGTGCCAGCAGCACTCAGGGGGCGACGATCTACGAGCAGTACTTC
17	-	TRBJ2-3	-	TRBV10-2	CASSPSPDGGLTDTQYF	TGCGCCAGCAGCCCATCGCCGGACGGGGGGCTCACAGATACGCAGTATTTT
15	-	TRBJ2-2	-	TRBV10-3	CAISESRGNTGELFF	TGTGCCATCAGTGAGTCTAGGGGGAACACCGGGGAGCTGTTTTTT
18	TRBD2	TRBJ2-1	-	TRBV5-6	CASSPLSFGLAGYNEQFF	TGTGCCAGCAGCCCCCTCAGTTTCGGACTAGCGGGGTACAATGAGCAGTTCTTC
14	TRBD2	TRBJ2-3	-	TRBV2	CASRETSGGDTQYF	TGTGCCAGCAGGGAGACTAGCGGGGGGGATACGCAGTATTTT
14	-	TRBJ2-3	once	TRBV13	CASSSYSGTDTQYF	TGTGCCAGCAGCTCGTATAGCGGCACAGATACGCAGTATTTT
13	-	TRBJ2-7	-	TRBV28	CASSLGSTNEQYF	TGTGCCAGCAGCCTCGGGTCTACCAACGAGCAGTACTTC
14	TRBD1	TRBJ1-4	-	TRBV11-2	CASSLGTGLGKLFF	TGTGCCAGCAGCTTGGGGACAGGTCTTGGAAAACTGTTTTTT
14	-	TRBJ1-4	-	TRBV19	CASSVRGVEEKLFF	TGTGCCAGTAGTGTCCGGGGGGTTGAGGAAAAACTGTTTTTT
13	TRBD1	TRBJ2-2	-	TRBV18	CASSPGQAGELFF	TGTGCCAGCTCACCAGGACAGGCCGGGGAGCTGTTTTTT
15	-	TRBJ2-3	-	TRBV10-2	CASSENARAADTQYF	TGCGCCAGCAGTGAGAACGCCAGGGCGGCAGATACGCAGTATTTT
16	-	TRBJ2-2	-	TRBV15	CATSPRGGQFTGELFF	TGTGCCACCAGCCCGCGCGGAGGACAGTTCACCGGGGAGCTGTTTTTT
14	TRBD2	TRBJ2-7	-	TRBV9	CASSALAGAYEQYF	TGTGCCAGCAGCGCACTAGCGGGGGCCTACGAGCAGTACTTC
14	-	TRBJ1-1	once	TRBV30	CAWSGGGDRTEAFF	TGTGCCTGGAGTGGGGGAGGAGATCGGACTGAAGCTTTCTTT
12	-	TRBJ2-1	-	TRBV6-1	CASSSSPLRQFF	TGTGCCAGCAGTTCCTCCCCTCTTAGGCAGTTCTTC
15	TRBD2	TRBJ2-2	-	TRBV19	CASRPPSGITGELFF	TGTGCCAGTAGGCCACCTAGCGGGATCACCGGGGAGCTGTTTTTT
15	TRBD2	TRBJ2-3	once	TRBV7-2	CASRLTSMATDTQYF	TGTGCCAGCAGGCTGACTAGCATGGCTACAGATACGCAGTATTTT
17	-	TRBJ2-3	-	TRBV13	CASSLGLIGTNADTQYF	TGTGCCAGCAGCTTAGGCCTTATCGGTACTAACGCAGATACGCAGTATTTT
15	-	TRBJ1-5	once	TRBV4-1	CASSLSADSNQPQHF	TGCGCCAGCAGCCTCTCGGCGGATAGCAATCAGCCCCAGCATTTT
16	TRBD2	TRBJ2-2	once	TRBV29-1	CSVEDRLAGATGELFF	TGCAGCGTTGAAGACCGACTAGCGGGGGCCACCGGGGAGCTGTTTTTT
16	TRBD1	TRBJ2-1	-	TRBV9	CASSVRSRGLENEQFF	TGTGCCAGCAGCGTTCGGAGCAGGGGGTTGGAAAATGAGCAGTTCTTC
19	TRBD1	TRBJ1-2	few	TRBV14	CASSQASPGQGAVGYGYTF	TGTGCCAGCAGCCAAGCTTCGCCGGGACAGGGGGCAGTGGGCTATGGCTACACCTTC
15	TRBD2	TRBJ2-7	-	TRBV2	CASSEVGLADLQQYF	TGTGCCAGCAGTGAAGTGGGACTAGCGGACCTTCAGCAGTACTTC
16	TRBD2	TRBJ2-2	-	TRBV10-3	CATQLAGGRRGGELFF	TGTGCCACACAACTAGCGGGAGGACGACGGGGCGGGGAGCTGTTTTTT
16	TRBD1	TRBJ2-5	few	TRBV25-1	CASSVDQGALGETQYF	TGTGCCAGCAGTGTTGACCAGGGGGCGCTTGGGGAGACCCAGTACTTC
15	TRBD1	TRBJ2-7	few	TRBV19	CASTEGTGKFYEQYF	TGTGCCAGTACCGAGGGGACAGGGAAGTTCTACGAGCAGTACTTC
19	-	TRBJ2-2	-	TRBV21-1	CASSTRGTSGSSNTGELFF	TGTGCCAGCAGCACGAGGGGGACTAGCGGGTCTTCGAACACCGGGGAGCTGTTTTTT
16	TRBD2	TRBJ2-7	-	TRBV2	CASSLGLAGGPYEQYF	TGTGCCAGCAGCCTAGGACTAGCGGGAGGCCCCTACGAGCAGTACTTC
15	TRBD2	TRBJ2-3	-	TRBV27	CASTDLAGVTDTQYF	TGTGCCAGCACGGACCTAGCGGGAGTCACAGATACGCAGTATTTT
16	-	TRBJ2-3	-	TRBV4-2	CASRLDSAMSTDTQYF	TGTGCCAGCAGACTGGACTCAGCAATGTCCACAGATACGCAGTATTTT
14	TRBD1	TRBJ2-7	-	TRBV6-6	CASSSDRGVNEQYF	TGTGCCAGCAGTTCTGACAGGGGGGTGAACGAGCAGTACTTC
11	-	TRBJ2-6	-	TRBV5-6	CASSFTNVLTF	TGTGCCAGCAGCTTTACCAACGTCCTGACTTTC
14	-	TRBJ2-2	-	TRBV6-1	CASSESGFTGELFF	TGTGCCAGCAGTGAAAGCGGATTCACCGGGGAGCTGTTTTTT
14	-	TRBJ2-3	-	TRBV4-3	CASSHRLVPDTQYF	TGCGCCAGCAGCCACCGCCTAGTGCCAGATACGCAGTATTTT
17	-	TRBJ2-4	once	TRBV5-1	CASSSSGASHGRNIQYF	TGCGCCAGCAGCTCTTCCGGGGCCAGCCACGGGAGAAACATTCAGTACTTC
16	TRBD1	TRBJ2-3	-	TRBV5-1	CASSFGHRGASDTQYF	TGCGCCAGCAGCTTCGGACACAGGGGAGCGTCAGATACGCAGTATTTT
11	-	TRBJ2-5	-	TRBV5-6	CASSPAGTQYF	TGTGCCAGCAGCCCAGCGGGCACCCAGTACTTC
15	TRBD2	TRBJ2-3	-	TRBV28	CASSWTSGNTDTQYF	TGTGCCAGCAGTTGGACTAGCGGGAACACAGATACGCAGTATTTT
15	TRBD1	TRBJ1-2	-	TRBV6-5	CASSYSLQGNYGYTF	TGTGCCAGCAGTTACTCTCTACAGGGGAACTATGGCTACACCTTC
13	-	TRBJ1-2	-	TRBV6-6	CASSSRRDYGYTF	TGTGCCAGCAGTAGCCGGAGGGACTATGGCTACACCTTC
15	TRBD2	TRBJ2-7	-	TRBV4-2	CASSQGAGTSREQYF	TGTGCCAGCAGCCAGGGGGCCGGGACTAGTCGCGAGCAGTACTTC
14	TRBD1	TRBJ2-7	-	TRBV18	CASSPVRDRGLAHF	TGTGCCAGCTCACCAGTACGGGACAGGGGGCTCGCCCACTTC
15	TRBD1	TRBJ1-2	-	TRBV7-9	CASSLETGTHRGYTF	TGTGCCAGCAGCTTAGAGACAGGGACGCATCGTGGCTACACCTTC
14	-	TRBJ1-2	-	TRBV27	CASSLNGIGYGYTF	TGTGCCAGCAGTTTAAACGGTATCGGGTATGGCTACACCTTC